These 24 T cell receptor beta chains originate from one sample sequenced in a study of shared clonotypes between healthy human individuals. Profiling relied on immunoSEQ multiplex PCR, and the TCRdb table lists in-frame clones only, not all of them. The table has roughly 490,000 clones, 79% seen once. Sequenced material: PBMCs. The receptors were sampled from a woman in her thirties or forties in good health. Some clones in this sample may be carry-over from other donors' samples.

The chain carries TRBV6-5 and TRBJ1-1; weak D call: TRBD1 (6 bases). V was clipped by 6 bases and J by 2 bases, with 16 bases between them. CDR1 and CDR2 (germline): MNHEY, SVGAGI. This CDR3 comprises 15 residues. CDR3 DNA: TGTGCCAGCAGCAGACATAGGGGGGATAACACTGAAGCTTTCTTT. It codes for CASSRHRGDNTEAFF.

This rearrangement joins TRBV11-2 to TRBJ2-5, with D tentatively TRBD2 (5 bases). Germline V gene sequence: CDR1 SGHAT, CDR2 FQNNGV. The CDR3 runs 15 residues. Trimming removed 3 bases at V and 5 bases at J, with 16 bases between. CDR3 nucleotides: TGTGCCAGCAGCTTGAGTACGCGGGTTCAGGAGACCCAGTACTTC. It specifies CASSLSTRVQETQYF.

V is TRBV25-1 and J is TRBJ1-1, with a tentative D call TRBD1 (5 bases). CDR1 is MGHDK, CDR2 SYGVNS, per germline. This CDR3 comprises 14 residues. V was shortened by 4 bases and J by 5 bases, with 14 bases between the two germline ends. The CDR3 DNA follows: TGTGCCAGCAGTGCCCAGATGTGGGGGACTGAAGCTTTCTTT. Translating gives CASSAQMWGTEAFF.

Details on this clone: The same CDR3 can be traced to other DNA sequences in this sample. The V and J genes are TRBV5-1 and TRBJ2-3; a weak D match, TRBD1 (7 bases). V lost 4 bases and J lost 6, with 12 bases in between. The germline CDR1 and CDR2 sequences are SGHRS and YFSETQ. This CDR3 has 13 residues. In DNA, the CDR3 is TGCGCCAGCAGCCAGGGGGGAGGCGATACGCAGTATTTT. Its translation is CASSQGGGDTQYF.

The gene calls are TRBV28 and TRBJ1-2, with a weak D call TRBD1 (6 bases). The CDR3 is 12 amino acids. Germline values: CDR1 MDHEN, CDR2 SYDVKM. Between the trimmed V and J ends, which lost 6 bases and 13 bases, there was a span of 18 bases. CDR3 DNA sequence: TGTGCCAGCAGAGGTTCGGAGTCAGGGGCCACCTTC. The encoded protein is CASRGSESGATF.

This clone was seen only a few times. V is TRBV18 and J is TRBJ1-1, with TRBD1 matching over 7 bases. The CDR3 covers 14 residues. Per germline, CDR1 KGHSH and CDR2 LQKENI. Trimming removed 2 bases from V and 3 bases from J; junction bases left unmatched: 3. In DNA, the CDR3 is TGTGCCAGCTCACCAACCGACAGGGACACTGAAGCTTTCTTT. This gives the protein CASSPTDRDTEAFF.

The chain carries TRBV20-1 and TRBJ2-1; TRBD1 is a possible D gene (6 bases). This CDR3 is built from 11 residues. Trimming cost V 8 bases and J 4 bases, with 9 bases left between them. CDR1 is DFQATT and CDR2 is SNEGSKA in the germline V gene (reference sequence). The CDR3 DNA follows: TGCAGTCCGACAGGATACAATGAGCAGTTCTTC. Translated: CSPTGYNEQFF.

At least ten counts were recorded for this clone. This sequence joins TRBV5-4 and TRBJ1-2; D perhaps matches TRBD1 (6 bases). V was trimmed by 9 bases and J by 1 base, leaving 16 bases between them. Per the germline V gene, CDR1 is SGHNT and CDR2 is YYREEE (reference sequence). The CDR3 is made up of 14 amino acids. DNA for the CDR3: TGTGCCATCCGTAGGCCAGGGGTTAACTATGGCTACACCTTC. This translates into CAIRRPGVNYGYTF.

In DNA, the CDR3 is TGTGCCAGCAGTCTAACTAGCGGGGTTTACAATGAGCAGTTCTTC. It yields the protein CASSLTSGVYNEQFF. The chain has TRBV28 and TRBJ2-1, with 10 bases that match TRBD2. CDR1 is MDHEN, CDR2 SYDVKM, per germline. V gave up 5 bases and J gave up 4 bases; unmatched junction bases: 5. This CDR3 spans 15 amino acids.

This chain uses TRBV11-2 with TRBJ2-2; a possible D gene is TRBD1 (5 bases). The V end lost 5 bases, the J end lost 5 bases, and 15 bases lay between the germline ends. This CDR3 has 15 amino acids. The germline gives CDR1 SGHAT, CDR2 FQNNGV. This chain's CDR3 is CASSPRVDSTGELFF. CDR3 DNA: TGTGCCAGCAGCCCCCGGGTAGACAGTACCGGGGAGCTGTTTTTT.

CDR3 sequence reads: CASTEGGGYEQYF. In DNA form, the CDR3 reads TGTGCCAGTACTGAGGGAGGGGGCTACGAGCAGTACTTC. The chain combines TRBV7-2 with TRBJ2-7, with D tentatively TRBD2 (7 bases). With 9 bases removed from V and 3 bases from J, the gap between germline ends came to 15 bases. The CDR3 sequence is 13 residues long. CDR1 and CDR2 (germline): SGHTA, FQGNSA.

The chain uses TRBV6-1 and TRBJ2-7; no definite D call. The CDR3 sequence is 13 residues long. V shed 8 bases and J shed 0 bases, with 11 bases lying between them. Looked up from germline, CDR1 is MNHNS and CDR2 is SASEGT. CDR3 protein: CASESVVSYEQYF. DNA for the CDR3: TGTGCCAGCGAATCCGTAGTCTCCTACGAGCAGTACTTC.

Only a few counts were recorded for this clone. Here the CDR3 reads CASSLGAGHTEAFF. The CDR3 DNA reads TGTGCCAGCAGTTTAGGGGCAGGTCACACTGAAGCTTTCTTT. The rearrangement uses TRBV28 and TRBJ1-1; D possibly corresponds to TRBD1 (5 bases). The germline V gene encodes CDR1 MDHEN and CDR2 SYDVKM. The CDR3 spans 14 residues. Between the trimmed V and J ends, which lost 2 bases and 3 bases, there was a span of 10 bases.

The chain employs TRBV18 and TRBJ2-3; 9 bases fit TRBD1. The length of the CDR3 is 14 residues. CDR1 is KGHSH and CDR2 is LQKENI in the germline V gene. The V segment lost 1 base and the J segment 4 bases; nucleotides outside the gene matches: 0. This CDR3 reads CASSPRQGADTQYF. The CDR3 nucleotides are TGTGCCAGCTCACCACGACAGGGGGCAGATACGCAGTATTTT.

This clone was picked up a small number of times. This rearrangement joins TRBV18 to TRBJ1-1; the D is unclear. V was shortened by 4 bases and J by 3 bases, with 6 bases between the two germline ends. This CDR3 has 12 amino acids. Germline V gives CDR1 KGHSH, CDR2 LQKENI. The CDR3 DNA reads as TGTGCCAGCTCACACCGGGACACTGAAGCTTTCTTT. Translated, it gives CASSHRDTEAFF.

In its sample, this clone was seen a few times. The chain has TRBV9 and TRBJ2-5; 8 positions match TRBD2. The CDR3 totals 16 residues. Looked up from germline, CDR1 is SGDLS and CDR2 is YYNGEE. After removal of 3 bases from V and 5 bases from J, the junction contained 12 bases not matched to a gene. The CDR3 bases are TGTGCCAGCAGCGGAAATGACGGGAGGGCCTGGGAGACCCAGTACTTC. Its translation is CASSGNDGRAWETQYF.

This chain links TRBV2 with TRBJ2-5, with 8 bases that match TRBD2. The junction had 11 bases not matched to a gene; V was cut back by 7 bases and J by 1 base. Germline assignment: CDR1 SNHLY and CDR2 FYNNEI. This CDR3 is built from 16 residues. The CDR3 is CASTYGAGGSQETQYF. The CDR3 DNA reads TGTGCCAGCACCTACGGGGCGGGAGGAAGCCAAGAGACCCAGTACTTC.

The chain couples TRBV10-3 to TRBJ1-1; TRBD1 aligns across 8 bases. Germline values: CDR1 ENHRY, CDR2 SYGVKD. The CDR3 sequence is 15 residues long. The V and J ends lost 4 bases and 3 bases, in that order; junction bases with no gene match: 7. CDR3 nucleotide sequence: TGTGCCATCAGTGGCGGGGACAGGACTCACACTGAAGCTTTCTTT. It encodes CAISGGDRTHTEAFF.

The chain carries TRBV7-2 and TRBJ1-5, with D unclear. The CDR3 is made up of 15 amino acids. Germline V CDR1 and CDR2: SGHTA, FQGNSA. The ends were cut back, 5 bases at V and 3 bases at J, with 14 bases in the middle. The DNA of the CDR3 is TGTGCCAGCAGCCCTCGGGAGGGCGACAATCAGCCCCAGCATTTT. It is translated as CASSPREGDNQPQHF. Full variable domain (missing parts from reference TRBV7-2 and TRBJ1-5): GAGVSQSPSNKVTEKGKDVELRCDPISGHTALYWYRQSLGQGLEFLIYFQGNSAPDKSGLPSDRFSAERTGGSVSTLTIQRTQQEDSAVYLCASSPREGDNQPQHFGDGTRLSIL.

This chain joins TRBV9 and TRBJ2-7; 7 bases fit TRBD1. The junction had 15 bases not matched to a gene; V was cut back by 0 bases and J by 3 bases. CDR1 and CDR2 from the germline V gene are SGDLS and YYNGEE. The CDR3 has 18 residues. CDR3 region: CASSVATGLTGNGYEQYF. The CDR3 DNA follows: TGTGCCAGCAGCGTAGCTACAGGGTTGACAGGGAACGGCTACGAGCAGTACTTC.

The V gene is TRBV18, the J gene TRBJ1-5, with TRBD1 matching 9 bases. The trim removed 5 bases at V and 7 bases at J, leaving 6 bases unmatched. This CDR3 region has 14 residues. Germline CDR1 KGHSH, CDR2 LQKENI. The CDR3 DNA reads TGTGCCAGCTCATCAGGACAGGGGAGGCAGCCCCAGCATTTT. Translation gives CASSSGQGRQPQHF.

The V gene is TRBV27, the J gene TRBJ2-7; perhaps TRBD2 as D (6 bases). The germline V gene has CDR1 MNHEY and CDR2 SMNVEV (reference sequence). This CDR3 contains 16 residues. Trimming left V 6 bases short and J 2 bases short, with 20 bases between. As DNA, the CDR3 is TGTGCCAGCAGAGATTCAACTAGCAATCCCGCCTACGAGCAGTACTTC. It specifies CASRDSTSNPAYEQYF.

The gene calls are TRBV28 and TRBJ2-7; TRBD2 matches 16 bases. The CDR3 runs 17 residues. Per the germline V gene, CDR1 is MDHEN and CDR2 is SYDVKM. Trimming at V came to 6 bases and at J to 3 bases, leaving 8 bases not matched to a gene. CDR3 sequence reads: CASRQGLAGGNVYEQYF. The CDR3 nucleotides read TGTGCCAGCAGACAGGGACTAGCGGGAGGGAACGTCTACGAGCAGTACTTC.

Only one count was recorded for this clone. The rearrangement uses TRBV11-2 and TRBJ2-1, with 7 bases matching TRBD2. The germline gives CDR1 SGHAT, CDR2 FQNNGV. V dropped 3 bases and J dropped 10; count of bases not matched to a gene: 21. The CDR3 is 18 residues long. The CDR3 DNA is TGTGCCAGCAGCTTGAGCGGACTGCGCGGGGGACTCGGGTTGGAGCAGTTCTTC. Amino acid sequence: CASSLSGLRGGLGLEQFF.